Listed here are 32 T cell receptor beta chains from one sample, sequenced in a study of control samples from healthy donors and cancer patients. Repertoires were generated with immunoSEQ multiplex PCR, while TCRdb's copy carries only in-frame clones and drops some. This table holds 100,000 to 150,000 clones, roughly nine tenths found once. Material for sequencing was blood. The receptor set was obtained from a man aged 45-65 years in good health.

In DNA form, the CDR3 reads TGTGCCAGCAGTTACGGGGCCACAGGAGCCTATGGCTACACCTTC. This encodes CASSYGATGAYGYTF. This sequence joins TRBV6-2 or TRBV6-3 and TRBJ1-2; a weak D match, TRBD1 (5 bases). The CDR3 is 15 residues long. V was shortened by 2 bases and J by 4 bases, with 14 bases between the two germline ends. Germline values: CDR1 MNHEY, CDR2 SVGEGT.

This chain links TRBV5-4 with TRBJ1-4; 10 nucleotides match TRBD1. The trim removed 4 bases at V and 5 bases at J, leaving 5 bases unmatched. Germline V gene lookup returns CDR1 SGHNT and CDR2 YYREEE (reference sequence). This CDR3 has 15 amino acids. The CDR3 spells CASSGPGQGNEKLFF. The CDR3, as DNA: TGTGCCAGCAGCGGACCGGGACAGGGGAATGAAAAACTGTTTTTT.

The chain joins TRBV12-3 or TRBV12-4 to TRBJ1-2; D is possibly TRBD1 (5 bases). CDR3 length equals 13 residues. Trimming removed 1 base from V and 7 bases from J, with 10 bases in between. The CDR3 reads CASSLVRVSGYTF. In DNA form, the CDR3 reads TGTGCCAGCAGTTTAGTCAGGGTGAGTGGCTACACCTTC.

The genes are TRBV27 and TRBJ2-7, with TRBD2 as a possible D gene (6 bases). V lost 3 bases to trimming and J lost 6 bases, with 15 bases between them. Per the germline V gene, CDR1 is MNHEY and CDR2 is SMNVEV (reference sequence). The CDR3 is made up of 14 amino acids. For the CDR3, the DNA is TGTGCCAGCAGTTTGCGTGGCGGAGGGGCCGAGCAGTACTTC. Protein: CASSLRGGGAEQYF.

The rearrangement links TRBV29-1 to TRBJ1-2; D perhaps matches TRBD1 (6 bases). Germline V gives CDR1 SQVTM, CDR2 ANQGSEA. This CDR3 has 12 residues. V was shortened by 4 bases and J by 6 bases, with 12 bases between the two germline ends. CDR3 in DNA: TGCAGCGTTGGAGCCAGGGGTGATGGCTACACCTTC. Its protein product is CSVGARGDGYTF.

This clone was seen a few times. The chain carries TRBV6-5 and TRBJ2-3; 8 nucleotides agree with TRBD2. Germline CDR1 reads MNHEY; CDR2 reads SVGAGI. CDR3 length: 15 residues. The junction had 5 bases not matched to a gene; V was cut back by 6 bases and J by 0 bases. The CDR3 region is CASRNSGASTDTQYF. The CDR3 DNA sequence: TGTGCCAGCAGAAATAGCGGGGCTAGCACAGATACGCAGTATTTT.

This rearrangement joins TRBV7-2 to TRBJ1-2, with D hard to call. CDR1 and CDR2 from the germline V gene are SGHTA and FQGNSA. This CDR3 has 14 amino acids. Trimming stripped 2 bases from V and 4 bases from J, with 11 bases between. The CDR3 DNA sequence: TGTGCCAGCAGCTTAAATCTTGGAGTCTATGGCTACACCTTC. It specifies CASSLNLGVYGYTF.

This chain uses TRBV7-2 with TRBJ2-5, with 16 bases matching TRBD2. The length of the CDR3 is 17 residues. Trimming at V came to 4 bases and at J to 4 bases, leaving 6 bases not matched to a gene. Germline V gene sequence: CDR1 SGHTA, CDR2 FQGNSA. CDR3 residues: CASSYGTSGGAGETQYF. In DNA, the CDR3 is TGTGCCAGCAGCTACGGGACTAGCGGGGGGGCCGGAGAGACCCAGTACTTC.

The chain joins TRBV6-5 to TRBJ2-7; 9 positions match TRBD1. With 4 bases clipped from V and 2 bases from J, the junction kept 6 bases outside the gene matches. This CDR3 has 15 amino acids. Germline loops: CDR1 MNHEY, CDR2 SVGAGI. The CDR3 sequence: CASSLDRGRTYEQYF. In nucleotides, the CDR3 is TGTGCCAGCAGTTTGGACAGGGGCAGGACCTACGAGCAGTACTTC.

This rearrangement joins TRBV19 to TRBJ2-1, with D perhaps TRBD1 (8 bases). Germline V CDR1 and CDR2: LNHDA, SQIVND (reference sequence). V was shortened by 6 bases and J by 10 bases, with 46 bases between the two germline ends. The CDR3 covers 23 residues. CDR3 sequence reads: CASRVEPGGGVPFRDRPHPEQFF. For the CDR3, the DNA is TGTGCCAGTAGAGTAGAACCGGGAGGAGGGGTTCCTTTTCGGGACAGGCCCCATCCGGAGCAGTTCTTC.

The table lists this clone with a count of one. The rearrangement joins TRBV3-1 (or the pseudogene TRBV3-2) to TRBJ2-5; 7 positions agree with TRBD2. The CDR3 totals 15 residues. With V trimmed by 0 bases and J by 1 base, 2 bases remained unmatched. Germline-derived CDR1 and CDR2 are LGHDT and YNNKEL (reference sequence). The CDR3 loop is CASSQDPGGQETQYF. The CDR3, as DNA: TGTGCCAGCAGCCAAGACCCGGGGGGCCAAGAGACCCAGTACTTC.

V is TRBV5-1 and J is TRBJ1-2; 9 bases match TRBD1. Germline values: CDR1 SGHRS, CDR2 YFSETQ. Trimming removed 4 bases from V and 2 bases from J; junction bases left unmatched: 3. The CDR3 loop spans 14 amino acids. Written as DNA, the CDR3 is TGCGCCAGCAGCCAGGGACAGGGAAACTATGGCTACACCTTC. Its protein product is CASSQGQGNYGYTF. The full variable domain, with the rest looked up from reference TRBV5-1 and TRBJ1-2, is KAGVTQTPRYLIKTRGQQVTLSCSPISGHRSVSWYQQTPGQGLQFLFEYFSETQRNKGNFPGRFSGRQFSNSRSEMNVSTLELGDSALYLCASSQGQGNYGYTFGSGTRLTVV.

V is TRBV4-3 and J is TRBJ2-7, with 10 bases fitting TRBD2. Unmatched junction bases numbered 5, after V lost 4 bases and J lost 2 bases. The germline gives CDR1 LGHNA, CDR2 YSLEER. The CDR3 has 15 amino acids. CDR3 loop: CASSRLSGGAYEQYF. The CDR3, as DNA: TGCGCCAGCAGCCGACTCAGCGGGGGGGCCTACGAGCAGTACTTC.

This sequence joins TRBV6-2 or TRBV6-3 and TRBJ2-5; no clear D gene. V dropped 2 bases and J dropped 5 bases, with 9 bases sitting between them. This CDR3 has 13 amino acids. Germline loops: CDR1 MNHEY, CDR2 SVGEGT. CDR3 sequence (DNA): TGTGCCAGCAGTTACAGATCCGGTGAGACCCAGTACTTC. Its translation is CASSYRSGETQYF.

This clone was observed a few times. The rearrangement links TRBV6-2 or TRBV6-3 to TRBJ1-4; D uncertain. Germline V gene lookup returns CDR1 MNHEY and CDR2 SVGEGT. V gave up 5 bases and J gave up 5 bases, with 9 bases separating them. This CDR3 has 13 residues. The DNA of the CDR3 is TGTGCCAGCAGTAGCTTAAGAAATGAAAAACTGTTTTTT. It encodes CASSSLRNEKLFF.

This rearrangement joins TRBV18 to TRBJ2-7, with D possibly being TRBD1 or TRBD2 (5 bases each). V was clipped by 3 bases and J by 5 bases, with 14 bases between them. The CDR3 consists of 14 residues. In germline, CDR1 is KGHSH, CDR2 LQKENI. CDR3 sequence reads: CASSPFRDSDEQYF. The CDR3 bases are TGTGCCAGCTCACCGTTCAGGGATAGCGACGAGCAGTACTTC.

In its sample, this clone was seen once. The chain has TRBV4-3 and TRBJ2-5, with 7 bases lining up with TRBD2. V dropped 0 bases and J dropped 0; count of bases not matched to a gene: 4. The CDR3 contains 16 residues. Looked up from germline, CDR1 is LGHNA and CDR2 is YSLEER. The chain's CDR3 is CASSQDPAGYQETQYF. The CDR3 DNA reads TGCGCCAGCAGCCAAGATCCAGCGGGGTACCAAGAGACCCAGTACTTC.

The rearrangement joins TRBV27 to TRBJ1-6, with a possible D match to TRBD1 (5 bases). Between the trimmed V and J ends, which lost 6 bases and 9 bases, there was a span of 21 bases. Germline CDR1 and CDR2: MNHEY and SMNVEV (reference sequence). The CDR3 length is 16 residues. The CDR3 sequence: CASRGPVTLRSSPLHF. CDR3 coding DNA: TGTGCCAGCAGGGGACCGGTCACCCTCCGCAGTTCACCCCTCCACTTT.

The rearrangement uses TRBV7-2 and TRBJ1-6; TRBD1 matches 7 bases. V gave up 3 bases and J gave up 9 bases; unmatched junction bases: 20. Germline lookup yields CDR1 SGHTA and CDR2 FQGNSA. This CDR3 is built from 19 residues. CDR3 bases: TGTGCCAGCAGCTTCTTGGACGGGACAGCGGTCGTATTTGGTTCACCCCTCCACTTT. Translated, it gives CASSFLDGTAVVFGSPLHF.

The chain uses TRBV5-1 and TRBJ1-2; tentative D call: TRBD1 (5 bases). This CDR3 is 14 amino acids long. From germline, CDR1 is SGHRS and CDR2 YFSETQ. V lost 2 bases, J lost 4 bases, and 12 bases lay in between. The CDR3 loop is CASSFQGTGYGYTF. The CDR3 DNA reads TGCGCCAGCAGCTTCCAGGGTACGGGCTATGGCTACACCTTC.

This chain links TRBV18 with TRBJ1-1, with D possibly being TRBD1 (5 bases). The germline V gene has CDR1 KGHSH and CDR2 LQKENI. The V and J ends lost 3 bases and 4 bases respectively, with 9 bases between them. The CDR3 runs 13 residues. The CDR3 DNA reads TGTGCCAGCTCACCCAGGGAAAGCACTGAAGCTTTCTTT. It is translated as CASSPRESTEAFF.

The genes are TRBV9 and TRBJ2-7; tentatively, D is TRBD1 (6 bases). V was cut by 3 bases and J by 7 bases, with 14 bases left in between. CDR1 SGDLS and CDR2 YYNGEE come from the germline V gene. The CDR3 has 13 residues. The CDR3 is CASSATGLGEQYF. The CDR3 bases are TGTGCCAGCAGCGCCACAGGGTTGGGGGAGCAGTACTTC. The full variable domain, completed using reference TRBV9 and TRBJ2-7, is DSGVTQTPKHLITATGQRVTLRCSPRSGDLSVYWYQQSLDQGLQFLIQYYNGEERAKGNILERFSAQQFPDLHSELNLSSLELGDSALYFCASSATGLGEQYFGPGTRLTVT.

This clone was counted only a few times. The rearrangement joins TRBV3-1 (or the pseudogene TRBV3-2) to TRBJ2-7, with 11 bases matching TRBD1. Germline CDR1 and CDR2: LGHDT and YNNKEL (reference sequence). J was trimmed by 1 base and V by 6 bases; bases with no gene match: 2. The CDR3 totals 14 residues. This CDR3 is CASRGTGGSYEQYF. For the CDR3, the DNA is TGTGCCAGCAGAGGGACAGGGGGGTCCTACGAGCAGTACTTC.

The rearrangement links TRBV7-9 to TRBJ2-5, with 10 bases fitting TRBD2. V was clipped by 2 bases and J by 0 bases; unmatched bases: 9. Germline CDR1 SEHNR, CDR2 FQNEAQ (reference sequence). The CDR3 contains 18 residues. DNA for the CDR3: TGTGCCAGCAGCTTACCGAGTCTAGCGGGGGTGCACCAAGAGACCCAGTACTTC. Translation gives CASSLPSLAGVHQETQYF.

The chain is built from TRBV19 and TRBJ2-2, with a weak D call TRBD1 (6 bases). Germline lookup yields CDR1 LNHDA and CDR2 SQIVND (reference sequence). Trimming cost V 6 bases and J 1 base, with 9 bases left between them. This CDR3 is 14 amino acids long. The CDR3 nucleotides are TGTGCCAGTAGCGTACAGGGGAACACCGGGGAGCTGTTTTTT. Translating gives CASSVQGNTGELFF.

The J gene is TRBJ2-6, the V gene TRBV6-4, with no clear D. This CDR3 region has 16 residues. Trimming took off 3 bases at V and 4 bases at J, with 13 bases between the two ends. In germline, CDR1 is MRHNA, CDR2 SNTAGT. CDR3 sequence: CASSEVRAPGANVLTF. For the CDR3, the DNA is TGTGCCAGCAGTGAAGTTAGGGCCCCGGGGGCCAACGTCCTGACTTTC.

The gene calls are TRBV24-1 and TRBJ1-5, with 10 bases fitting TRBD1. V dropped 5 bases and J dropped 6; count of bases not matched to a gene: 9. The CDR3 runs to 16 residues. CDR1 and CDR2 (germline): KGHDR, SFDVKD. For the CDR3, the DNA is TGTGCCACCAGTGCCATTTCCGGGACAGGGGTTCAGCCCCAGCATTTT. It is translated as CATSAISGTGVQPQHF.

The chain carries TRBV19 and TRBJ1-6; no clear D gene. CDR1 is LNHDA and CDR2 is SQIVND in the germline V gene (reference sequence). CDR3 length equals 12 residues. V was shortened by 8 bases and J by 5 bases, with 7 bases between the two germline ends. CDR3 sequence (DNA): TGTGCCAGTTCGGGAAATAATTCACCCCTCCACTTT. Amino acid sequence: CASSGNNSPLHF.

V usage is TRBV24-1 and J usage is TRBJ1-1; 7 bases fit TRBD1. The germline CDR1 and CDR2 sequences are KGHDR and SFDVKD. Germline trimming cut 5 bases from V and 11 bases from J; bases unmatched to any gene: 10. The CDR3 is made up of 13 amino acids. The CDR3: CATSVQTQGQAFF. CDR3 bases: TGTGCCACCAGTGTCCAGACACAGGGACAGGCTTTCTTT.

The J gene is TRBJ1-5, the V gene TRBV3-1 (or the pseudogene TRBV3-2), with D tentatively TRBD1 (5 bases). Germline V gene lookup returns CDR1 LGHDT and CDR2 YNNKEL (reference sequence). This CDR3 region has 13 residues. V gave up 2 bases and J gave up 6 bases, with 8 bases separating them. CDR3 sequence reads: CASSQSGGQPQHF. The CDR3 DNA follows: TGTGCCAGCAGCCAAAGTGGGGGTCAGCCCCAGCATTTT.

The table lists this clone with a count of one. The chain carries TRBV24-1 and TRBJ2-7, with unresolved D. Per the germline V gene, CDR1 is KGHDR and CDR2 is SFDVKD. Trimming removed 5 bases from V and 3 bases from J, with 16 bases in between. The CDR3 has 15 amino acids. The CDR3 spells CATSVKRGKYYEQYF. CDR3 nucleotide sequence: TGTGCCACCAGTGTCAAAAGAGGCAAATACTACGAGCAGTACTTC.

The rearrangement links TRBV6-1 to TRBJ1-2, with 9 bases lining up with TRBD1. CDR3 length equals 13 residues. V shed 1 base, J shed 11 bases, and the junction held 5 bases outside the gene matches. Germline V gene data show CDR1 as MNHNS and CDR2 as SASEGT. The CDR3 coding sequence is TGTGCCAGCAGTGAAGAGGCAGGACAGGGGTACACCTTC. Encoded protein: CASSEEAGQGYTF.